These 5 T cell receptor beta chains originate from one sample sequenced in a study of regulatory T cells in long-lasting Graves disease. The sample's time point: newly diagnosed GD, antithyroid drugs for less than 3 months. PBMC RNA served as the TCR library source. TCR beta libraries were built with iRepertoire HTBI primers and Arm-PCR of CDR3 regions. One entry per CDR3 protein, called by TCRdb with MiXCR from the multiplex PCR reads. This sample has about 620,000 distinct CDR3 sequences, with roughly 16% found just once. Another study also made use of these data, one on T cells in Graves' hyperthyroidism and ophthalmopathy.

Sequenced here: peripheral blood mononuclear cells (PBMCs), sampled at new diagnosis, from a patient treated with antithyroid drugs. These receptors were collected from a woman aged 25 to 45 with Graves disease.

This clonotype was seen more than once but under ten times. The CDR3 nucleotides read TGTGCCAGCTTTGTGACAGGGGGGACTGAAGCTTTCTTT. It encodes CASFVTGGTEAFF. The chain uses TRBV2 and TRBJ1-1; TRBD1 matches 9 bases. Per germline, CDR1 SNHLY and CDR2 FYNNEI. The junction had 6 bases not matched to a gene; V was cut back by 8 bases and J by 5 bases. CDR3 length: 13 amino acids. The full variable domain, its missing parts supplied by reference TRBV2 and TRBJ1-1, is EPEVTQTPSHQVTQMGQEVILRCVPISNHLYFYWYRQILGQKVEFLVSFYNNEISEKSEIFDDQFSVERPDGSNFTLKIRSTKLEDSAMYFCASFVTGGTEAFFGQGTRLTVV.

This clonotype has a count of ten or more. The conserved final phenylalanine or tryptophan is absent from the CDR3, which likely points to a read error. The DNA is omitted, as the CDR3 cannot be located on it reliably, and the CDR3 follows TCRdb's listing. The genes are TRBV2 and TRBJ1-3. Germline V CDR1 and CDR2: SNHLY, FYNNEI. The CDR3 numbers 12 amino acids, ends counted. The CDR3 loop is CASSVGTGNPRV.

This clonotype was seen many times. The J gene is TRBJ2-7, the V gene TRBV20-1, with 16 bases that match TRBD2. The CDR3 totals 16 residues. The trim removed 6 bases at V and 0 bases at J, leaving 5 bases unmatched. Germline assignment: CDR1 DFQATT and CDR2 SNEGSKA (reference sequence). CDR3 amino acids: CSAPGLAGGGSYEQYF. CDR3 sequence (DNA): TGCAGTGCCCCGGGACTAGCGGGGGGGGGCTCCTACGAGCAGTACTTC.

This clonotype was counted many times. J is TRBJ2-3 and V is TRBV28; a weak D match, TRBD2 (6 bases). In germline, CDR1 is MDHEN, CDR2 SYDVKM. The CDR3 has 15 residues. V was pared by 6 bases and J by 2 bases, with 15 bases between. CDR3 sequence reads: CASRGGGLNTDTQYF. CDR3 nucleotide sequence: TGTGCCAGCAGGGGTGGTGGACTAAACACAGATACGCAGTATTTT.

This clonotype has only a few counts. The chain uses TRBV6-1 and TRBJ2-4, with 7 positions matching TRBD1. Germline loops: CDR1 MNHNS, CDR2 SASEGT. This CDR3 has 16 amino acids. J lost 8 bases, V lost 4 bases, and 14 bases had no gene match. Here the CDR3 reads CASSVRQDRVRDIQYF. The CDR3 nucleotides are TGTGCCAGCAGTGTTAGGCAAGACAGGGTTCGGGACATTCAGTACTTC.